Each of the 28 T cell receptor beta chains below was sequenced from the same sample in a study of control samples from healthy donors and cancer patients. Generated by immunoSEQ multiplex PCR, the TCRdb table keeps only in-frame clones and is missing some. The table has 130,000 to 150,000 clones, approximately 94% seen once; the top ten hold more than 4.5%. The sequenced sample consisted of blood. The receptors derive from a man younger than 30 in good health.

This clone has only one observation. The CDR3 region has the DNA TGTGCCAGCAGCTTACAGGAATCGTCCGGCTACACCTTC. Encoded protein: CASSLQESSGYTF. This rearrangement joins TRBV7-2 to TRBJ1-2; D is unclear. This CDR3 region has 13 residues. Trimming shortened V by 2 bases and J by 8 bases, and 12 bases separated the two germline ends. Germline-derived CDR1 and CDR2 are SGHTA and FQGNSA.

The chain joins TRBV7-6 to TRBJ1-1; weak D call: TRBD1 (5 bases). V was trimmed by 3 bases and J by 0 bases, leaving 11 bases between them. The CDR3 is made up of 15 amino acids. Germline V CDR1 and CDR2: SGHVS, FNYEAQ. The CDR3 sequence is CASSLGGTMNTEAFF. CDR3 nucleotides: TGTGCCAGCAGCTTGGGAGGGACCATGAACACTGAAGCTTTCTTT.

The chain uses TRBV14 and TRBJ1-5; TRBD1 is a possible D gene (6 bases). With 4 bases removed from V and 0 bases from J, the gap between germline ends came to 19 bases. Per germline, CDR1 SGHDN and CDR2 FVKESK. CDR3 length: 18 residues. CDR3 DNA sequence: TGTGCCAGCAGCCGACTCAGGGGAAGGGGATATAGCAATCAGCCCCAGCATTTT. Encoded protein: CASSRLRGRGYSNQPQHF.

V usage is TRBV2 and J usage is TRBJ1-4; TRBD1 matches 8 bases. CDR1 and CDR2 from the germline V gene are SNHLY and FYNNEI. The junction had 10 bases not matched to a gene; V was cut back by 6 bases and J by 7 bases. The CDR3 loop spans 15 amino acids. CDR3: CASRLQGVSGEKLFF. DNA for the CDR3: TGTGCCAGCAGATTACAGGGGGTATCTGGTGAAAAACTGTTTTTT.

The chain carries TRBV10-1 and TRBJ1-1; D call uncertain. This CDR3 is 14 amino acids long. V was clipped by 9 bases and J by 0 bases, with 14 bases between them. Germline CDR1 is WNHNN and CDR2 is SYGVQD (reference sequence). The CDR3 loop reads CASAAGRMNTEAFF. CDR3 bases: TGCGCCAGTGCTGCTGGGCGGATGAACACTGAAGCTTTCTTT.

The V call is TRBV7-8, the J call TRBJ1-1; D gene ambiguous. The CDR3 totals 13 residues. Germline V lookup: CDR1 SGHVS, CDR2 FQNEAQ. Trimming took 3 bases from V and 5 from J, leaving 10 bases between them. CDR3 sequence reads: CASSFAVRTEAFF. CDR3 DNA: TGTGCCAGCAGCTTCGCAGTTCGAACTGAAGCTTTCTTT.

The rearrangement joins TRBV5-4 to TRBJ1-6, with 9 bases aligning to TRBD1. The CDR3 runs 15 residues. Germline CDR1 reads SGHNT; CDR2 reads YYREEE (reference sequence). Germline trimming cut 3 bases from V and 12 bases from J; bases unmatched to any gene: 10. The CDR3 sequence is CASSWGPGQGIPLHF. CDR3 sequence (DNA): TGTGCCAGCAGCTGGGGACCGGGACAGGGAATACCCCTCCACTTT.

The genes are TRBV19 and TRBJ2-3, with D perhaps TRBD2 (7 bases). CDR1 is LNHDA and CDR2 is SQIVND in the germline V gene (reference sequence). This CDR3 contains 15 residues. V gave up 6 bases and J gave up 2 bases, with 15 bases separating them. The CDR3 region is CASRMGGGVTDTQYF. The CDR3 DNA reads TGTGCCAGTAGGATGGGAGGGGGGGTCACAGATACGCAGTATTTT.

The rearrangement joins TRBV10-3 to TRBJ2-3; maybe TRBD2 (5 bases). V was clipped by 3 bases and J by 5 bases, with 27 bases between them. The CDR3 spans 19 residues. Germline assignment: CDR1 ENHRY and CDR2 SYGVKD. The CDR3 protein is CAISDPVGTKLGNGDTQYF. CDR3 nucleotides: TGTGCCATCAGTGATCCCGTCGGCACTAAACTAGGGAATGGAGATACGCAGTATTTT.

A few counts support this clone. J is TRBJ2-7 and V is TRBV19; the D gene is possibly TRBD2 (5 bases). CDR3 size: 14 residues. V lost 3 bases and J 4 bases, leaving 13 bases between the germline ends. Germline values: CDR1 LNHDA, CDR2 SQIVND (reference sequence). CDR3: CASSITGSLYEQYF. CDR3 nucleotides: TGTGCCAGTAGTATCACGGGGTCATTATACGAGCAGTACTTC.

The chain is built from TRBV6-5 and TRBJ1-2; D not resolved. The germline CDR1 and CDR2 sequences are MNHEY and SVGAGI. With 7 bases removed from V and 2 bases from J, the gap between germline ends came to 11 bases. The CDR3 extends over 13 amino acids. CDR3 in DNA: TGTGCCAGCAAGACGGGAAACAACTATGGCTACACCTTC. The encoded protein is CASKTGNNYGYTF.

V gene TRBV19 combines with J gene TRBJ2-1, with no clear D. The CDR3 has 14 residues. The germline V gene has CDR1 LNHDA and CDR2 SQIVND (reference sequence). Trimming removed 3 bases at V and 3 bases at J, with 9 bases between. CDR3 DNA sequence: TGTGCCAGTAGTATCCTAGGGCGCTACAATGAGCAGTTCTTC. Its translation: CASSILGRYNEQFF.

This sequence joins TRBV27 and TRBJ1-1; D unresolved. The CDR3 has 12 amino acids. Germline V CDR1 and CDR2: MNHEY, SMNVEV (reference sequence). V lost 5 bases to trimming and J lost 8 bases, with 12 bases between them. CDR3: CASSPIGEEAFF. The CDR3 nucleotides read TGTGCCAGCAGTCCCATCGGGGAGGAAGCTTTCTTT.

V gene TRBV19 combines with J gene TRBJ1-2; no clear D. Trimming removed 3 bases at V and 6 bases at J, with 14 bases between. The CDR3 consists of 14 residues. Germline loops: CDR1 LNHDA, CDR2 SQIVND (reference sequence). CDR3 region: CASSMSNPEDGYTF. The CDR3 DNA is TGTGCCAGTAGTATGTCCAACCCAGAGGATGGCTACACCTTC.

CDR3 nucleotide sequence: TGTGCCAGTAGCCTGGGGGCAGGGGAGGACGAGCAGTACTTC. Translation: CASSLGAGEDEQYF. V is TRBV19 and J is TRBJ2-7; D might be TRBD1 or TRBD2, each matching 6 bases. V gave up 6 bases and J gave up 5 bases, with 17 bases separating them. Germline lookup yields CDR1 LNHDA and CDR2 SQIVND (reference sequence). This CDR3 contains 14 residues.

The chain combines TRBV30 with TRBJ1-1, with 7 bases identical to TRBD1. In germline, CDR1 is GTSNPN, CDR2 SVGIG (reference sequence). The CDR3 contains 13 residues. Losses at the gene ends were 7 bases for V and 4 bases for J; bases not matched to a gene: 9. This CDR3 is CASDREWGTEAFF. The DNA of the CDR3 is TGTGCCTCCGACAGGGAATGGGGCACTGAAGCTTTCTTT.

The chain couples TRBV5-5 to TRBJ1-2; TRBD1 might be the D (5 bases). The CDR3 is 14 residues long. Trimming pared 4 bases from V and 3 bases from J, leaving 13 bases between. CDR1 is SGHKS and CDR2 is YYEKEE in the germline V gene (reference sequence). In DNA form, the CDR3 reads TGTGCCAGCAGCGTAGGGGCTGGGGACTATGGCTACACCTTC. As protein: CASSVGAGDYGYTF.

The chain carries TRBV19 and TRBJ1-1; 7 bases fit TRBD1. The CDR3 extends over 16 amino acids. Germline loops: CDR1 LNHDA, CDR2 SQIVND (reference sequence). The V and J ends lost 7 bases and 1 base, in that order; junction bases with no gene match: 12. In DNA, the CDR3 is TGTGCCAGTACCGAGGATCCGGGACAGCCGAACACTGAAGCTTTCTTT. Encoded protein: CASTEDPGQPNTEAFF.

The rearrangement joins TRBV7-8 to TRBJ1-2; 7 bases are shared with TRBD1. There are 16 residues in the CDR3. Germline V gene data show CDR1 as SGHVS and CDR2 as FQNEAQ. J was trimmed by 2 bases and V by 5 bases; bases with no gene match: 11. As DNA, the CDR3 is TGTGCCAGCAGCCCCCGGACAGGCGACTTAAACTATGGCTACACCTTC. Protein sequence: CASSPRTGDLNYGYTF.

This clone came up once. The CDR3 sequence: CASSLGVEAFF. The CDR3 coding sequence is TGTGCCAGCAGTTTGGGCGTTGAAGCTTTCTTT. The V and J genes are TRBV28 and TRBJ1-1; D is unclear. Germline loops: CDR1 MDHEN, CDR2 SYDVKM. The CDR3 length is 11 residues. V lost 3 bases and J 7 bases, leaving 6 bases between the germline ends.

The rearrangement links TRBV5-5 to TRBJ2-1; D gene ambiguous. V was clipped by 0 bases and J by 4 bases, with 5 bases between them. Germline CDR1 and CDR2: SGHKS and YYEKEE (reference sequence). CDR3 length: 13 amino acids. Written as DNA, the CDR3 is TGTGCCAGCAGCTTGGCCGTTTACAATGAGCAGTTCTTC. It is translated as CASSLAVYNEQFF.

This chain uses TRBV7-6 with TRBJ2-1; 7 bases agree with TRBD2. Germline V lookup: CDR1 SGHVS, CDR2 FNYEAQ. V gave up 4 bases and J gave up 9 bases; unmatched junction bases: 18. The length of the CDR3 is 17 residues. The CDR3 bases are TGTGCCAGCAGCTCCTCCGAGCTAGCGGAATTTGGGAGTGAGCAGTTCTTC. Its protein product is CASSSSELAEFGSEQFF. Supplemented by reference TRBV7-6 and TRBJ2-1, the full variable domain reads GAGVSQSPRYKVTKRGQDVALRCDPISGHVSLYWYRQALGQGPEFLTYFNYEAQQDKSGLPNDRFSAERPEGSISTLTIQRTEQRDSAMYRCASSSSELAEFGSEQFFGPGTRLTVL.

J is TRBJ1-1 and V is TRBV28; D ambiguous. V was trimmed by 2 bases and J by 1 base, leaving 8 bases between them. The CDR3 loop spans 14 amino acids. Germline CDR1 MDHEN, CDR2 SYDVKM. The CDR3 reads CASSLGRENTEAFF. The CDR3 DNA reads TGTGCCAGCAGTTTAGGGCGAGAGAACACTGAAGCTTTCTTT.

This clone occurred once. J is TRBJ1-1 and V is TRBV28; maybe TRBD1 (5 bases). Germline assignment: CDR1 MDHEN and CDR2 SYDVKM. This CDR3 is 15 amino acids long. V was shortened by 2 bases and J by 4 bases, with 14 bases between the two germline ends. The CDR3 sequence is CASSLGRDGSTEAFF. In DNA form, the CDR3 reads TGTGCCAGCAGTTTAGGTAGGGACGGAAGCACTGAAGCTTTCTTT.

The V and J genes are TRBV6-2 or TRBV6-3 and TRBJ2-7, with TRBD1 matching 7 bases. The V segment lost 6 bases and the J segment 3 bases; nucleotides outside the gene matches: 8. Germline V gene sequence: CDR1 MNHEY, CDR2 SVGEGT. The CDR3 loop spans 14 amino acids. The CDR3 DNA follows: TGTGCCAGCAGCAAGGACAGGATTTTCTACGAGCAGTACTTC. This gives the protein CASSKDRIFYEQYF.

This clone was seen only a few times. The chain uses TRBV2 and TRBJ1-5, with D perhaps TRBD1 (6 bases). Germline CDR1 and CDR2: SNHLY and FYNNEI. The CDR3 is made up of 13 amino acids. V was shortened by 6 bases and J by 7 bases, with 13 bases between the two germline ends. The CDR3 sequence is CASRGQNWQPQHF. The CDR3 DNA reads TGTGCCAGCAGAGGACAGAATTGGCAGCCCCAGCATTTT.

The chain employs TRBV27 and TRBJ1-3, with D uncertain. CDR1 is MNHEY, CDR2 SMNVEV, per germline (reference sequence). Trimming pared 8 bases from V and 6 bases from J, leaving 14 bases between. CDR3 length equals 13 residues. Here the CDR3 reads CASYSKSKNTIYF. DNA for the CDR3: TGTGCCAGCTATTCTAAAAGTAAAAACACCATATATTTT.

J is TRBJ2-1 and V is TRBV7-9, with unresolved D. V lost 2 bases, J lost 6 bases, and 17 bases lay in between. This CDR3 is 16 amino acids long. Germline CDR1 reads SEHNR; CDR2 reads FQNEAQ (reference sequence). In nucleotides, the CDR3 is TGTGCCAGCAGCTTACTTCGGGTCGAGGCGCGCAATGAGCAGTTCTTC. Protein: CASSLLRVEARNEQFF.